This T cell receptor beta chain emerged from a study of cytomegalovirus exposure and HLA in healthy donors. About the research overall: An earlier analysis identified 117 million unique TCR beta sequences in 150 million to 200 million T cells.

Remarks on this clone: Its antigen is not known.

This PCR relied on a set of 60 Vbeta primers and 13 Jbeta primers. TCRdb's copy holds only in-frame clones and misses some; the assay was immunoSEQ multiplex PCR. The repertoire includes 150,000 to 200,000 clones, around three quarters of them detected once, and around 2% sits in the top ten. Trimming left V 7 bases short and J 2 bases short, with 12 bases between. The CDR3 has 14 amino acids. Looked up from germline, CDR1 is SGHRS and CDR2 is YFSETQ. General study points: An ancestry cluster, one associated with Asian ancestry, reportedly showed fewer N-insertions than the 666-donor mean in a later analysis. Productive status was seen about 90% or about 30% of the time for most TCR beta V segments in an earlier analysis. Per a later analysis, HLA-associated TCR beta chains showed more clonal expansion than other, equally common TCR beta chains.

The rearrangement links TRBV5-1 to TRBJ1-4, with D uncertain. The sequence derives from a woman under 40 in good health and CMV-seropositive. The sequenced sample consisted of PBMCs. In DNA form, the CDR3 reads TGCGCCAGCTCATTAATGGCTACTAATGAAAAACTGTTTTTT. This sequence encodes CASSLMATNEKLFF.